A selection of T cell receptor beta chains follows, all from one sample in a study of T cells in Graves' hyperthyroidism and ophthalmopathy. One entry per CDR3 protein, called by TCRdb with MiXCR from the multiplex PCR reads. The sample lists some 150,000 distinct CDR3 sequences; approximately 20% were seen once. Sequencing was carried out using blood. The receptors here all came from a woman aged 45-60 years with Graves' hyperthyroidism that later progressed to Graves' ophthalmopathy. Both conserved end residues are part of each CDR3. Fields, in order: J gene, D gene, clone size, V gene, CDR3 protein, CDR3 DNA. A D gene is named only where the DNA matches it firmly. Clone size, where shown, is once, few, many, or a class for clones that have expanded.

TRBJ1-5 TRBD1 NA TRBV19 CASSAGTGSRGNQPQHF TGTGCCAGTAGTGCAGGGACAGGGTCCAGGGGCAATCAGCCCCAGCATTTT
TRBJ2-2 TRBD1 NA TRBV3-1 CASSQDYRILGQGRSGELFF TGTGCCAGCAGCCAAGATTATCGTATTTTGGGACAGGGACGATCCGGGGAGCTGTTTTTT
TRBJ2-5 NA many TRBV11-2 CASSLAPGKVQETQYF TGTGCCAGCAGCTTAGCCCCCGGCAAAGTCCAAGAGACCCAGTACTTC
TRBJ2-1 TRBD2 many TRBV20-1 CSAPPGLAGPRQFF TGCAGTGCCCCGCCGGGACTAGCGGGACCTAGGCAGTTCTTC
TRBJ1-1 NA NA TRBV5-1 CASNLRVMNTEAFF TGCGCCAGCAACCTCAGGGTCATGAACACTGAAGCTTTCTTT
TRBJ1-4 NA many TRBV20-1 CSARTVESGEKLFF TGCAGTGCCAGGACGGTTGAAAGTGGTGAAAAACTGTTTTTT
TRBJ1-2 NA few TRBV3-1 CASSQATGANYGYTF TGTGCCAGCAGCCAAGCTACCGGGGCTAACTATGGCTACACCTTC
TRBJ1-1 TRBD1 many TRBV4-2 CASSKIEQGYEAFF TGTGCCAGCAGCAAAATCGAACAGGGGTATGAAGCTTTCTTT
TRBJ2-1 NA many TRBV12-3/TRBV12-4 CASSLGGPYNEQFF TGTGCCAGCAGTTTAGGGGGCCCCTACAATGAGCAGTTCTTC
TRBJ2-1 TRBD2 many TRBV30 CAWTRLAEINEQFF TGTGCCTGGACCAGACTAGCGGAAATCAATGAGCAGTTCTTC
TRBJ2-5 TRBD2 NA TRBV28 CASSLLRGGPGGETQYF TGTGCCAGCAGTTTATTGAGGGGAGGGCCGGGCGGAGAGACCCAGTACTTC
TRBJ2-1 TRBD2 NA TRBV12-3/TRBV12-4 CASSSEGLAGGVQQFF TGTGCCAGCAGTTCAGAGGGACTAGCGGGAGGGGTACAGCAGTTCTTC
TRBJ1-1 NA few TRBV6-1 CASSPFWGTEAFF TGTGCCAGCAGTCCCTTCTGGGGGACTGAAGCTTTCTTT
TRBJ1-1 NA many TRBV5-1 CASSSQGNTEAFF TGCGCCAGCAGCTCACAGGGGAACACTGAAGCTTTCTTT
TRBJ1-1 NA few TRBV4-1 CASSQVDGGLNTEAFF TGCGCCAGCAGCCAAGTGGATGGGGGCCTGAACACTGAAGCTTTCTTT
TRBJ2-7 TRBD2 many TRBV30 CAWSVRLGGTTGEQYF TGTGCCTGGAGTGTACGGTTGGGAGGGACGACGGGAGAGCAGTACTTC
TRBJ2-5 NA few TRBV20-1 CSARPTGGGGETQYF TGCAGTGCTAGACCGACAGGCGGCGGGGGAGAGACCCAGTACTTC
TRBJ1-2 NA many TRBV30 CAWSPNYGYTF TGTGCCTGGAGTCCTAACTATGGCTACACCTTC
TRBJ2-3 NA NA TRBV9 CASSAGTTDTQYF TGTGCCAGCAGCGCAGGTACCACAGATACGCAGTATTTT